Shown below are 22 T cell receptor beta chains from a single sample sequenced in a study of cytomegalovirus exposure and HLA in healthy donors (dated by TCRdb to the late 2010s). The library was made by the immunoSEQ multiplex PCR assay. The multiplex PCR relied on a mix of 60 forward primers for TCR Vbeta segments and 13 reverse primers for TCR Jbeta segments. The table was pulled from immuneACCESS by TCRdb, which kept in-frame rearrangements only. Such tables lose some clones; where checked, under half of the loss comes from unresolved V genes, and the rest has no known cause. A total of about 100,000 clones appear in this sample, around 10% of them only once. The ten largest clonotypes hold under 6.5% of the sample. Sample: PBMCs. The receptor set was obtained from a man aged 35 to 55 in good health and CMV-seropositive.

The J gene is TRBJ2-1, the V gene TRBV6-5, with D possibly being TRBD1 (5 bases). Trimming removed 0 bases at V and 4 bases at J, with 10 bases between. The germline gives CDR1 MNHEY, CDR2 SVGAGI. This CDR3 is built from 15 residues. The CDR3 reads CASSYSITGYNEQFF. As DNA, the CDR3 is TGTGCCAGCAGTTACTCGATAACAGGATACAATGAGCAGTTCTTC.

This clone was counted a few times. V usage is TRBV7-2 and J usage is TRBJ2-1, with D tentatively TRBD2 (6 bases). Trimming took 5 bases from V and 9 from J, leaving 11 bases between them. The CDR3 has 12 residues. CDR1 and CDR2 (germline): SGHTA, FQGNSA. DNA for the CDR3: TGTGCCAGCAGCATACGGAGGGGTGAGCAGTTCTTC. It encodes CASSIRRGEQFF.

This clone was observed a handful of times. The CDR3, as DNA: TGCGCCAGCACCCCCCTGGGAGGAACAGATACGCAGTATTTT. Amino acids: CASTPLGGTDTQYF. The V and J genes are TRBV5-1 and TRBJ2-3, with D possibly TRBD2 on 6 matching bases. The V end lost 6 bases, the J end lost 3 bases, and 14 bases lay between the germline ends. Germline CDR1 reads SGHRS; CDR2 reads YFSETQ. The CDR3 length is 14 residues.

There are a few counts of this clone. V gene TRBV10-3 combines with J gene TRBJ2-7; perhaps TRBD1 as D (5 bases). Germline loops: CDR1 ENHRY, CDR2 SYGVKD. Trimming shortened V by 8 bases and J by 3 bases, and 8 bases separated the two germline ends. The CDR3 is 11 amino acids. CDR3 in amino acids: CAIGAHYEQYF. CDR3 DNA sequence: TGTGCCATCGGGGCCCACTACGAGCAGTACTTC.

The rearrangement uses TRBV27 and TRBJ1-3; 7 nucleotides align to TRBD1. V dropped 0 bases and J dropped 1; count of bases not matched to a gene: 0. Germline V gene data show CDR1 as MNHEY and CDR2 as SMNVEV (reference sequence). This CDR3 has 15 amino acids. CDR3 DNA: TGTGCCAGCAGTTTATCGACAGGGTCTGGAAACACCATATATTTT. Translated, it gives CASSLSTGSGNTIYF.

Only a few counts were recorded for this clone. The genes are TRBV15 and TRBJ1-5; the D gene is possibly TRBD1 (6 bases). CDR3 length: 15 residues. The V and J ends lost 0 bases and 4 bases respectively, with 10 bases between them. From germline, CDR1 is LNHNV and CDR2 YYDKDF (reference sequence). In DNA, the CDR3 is TGTGCCACCAGCAGAGACCCCGGGACAAATCAGCCCCAGCATTTT. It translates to CATSRDPGTNQPQHF. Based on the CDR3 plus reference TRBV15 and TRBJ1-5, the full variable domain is DAMVIQNPRYQVTQFGKPVTLSCSQTLNHNVMYWYQQKSSQAPKLLFHYYDKDFNNEADTPDNFQSRRPNTSFCFLDIRSPGLGDTAMYLCATSRDPGTNQPQHFGDGTRLSIL.

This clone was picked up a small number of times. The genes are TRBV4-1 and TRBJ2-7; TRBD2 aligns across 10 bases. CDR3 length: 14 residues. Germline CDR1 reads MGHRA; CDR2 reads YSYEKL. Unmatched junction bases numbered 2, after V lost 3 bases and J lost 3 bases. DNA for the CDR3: TGCGCCAGCAGCCAGAGCGGGGGGGGCTACGAGCAGTACTTC. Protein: CASSQSGGGYEQYF.

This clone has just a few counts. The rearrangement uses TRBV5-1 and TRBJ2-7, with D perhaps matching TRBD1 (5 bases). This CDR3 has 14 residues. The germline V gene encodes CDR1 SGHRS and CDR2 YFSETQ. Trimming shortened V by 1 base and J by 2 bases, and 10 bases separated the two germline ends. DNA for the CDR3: TGCGCCAGCAGCTTGCTAAGGGGCGCCTACGAGCAGTACTTC. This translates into CASSLLRGAYEQYF.

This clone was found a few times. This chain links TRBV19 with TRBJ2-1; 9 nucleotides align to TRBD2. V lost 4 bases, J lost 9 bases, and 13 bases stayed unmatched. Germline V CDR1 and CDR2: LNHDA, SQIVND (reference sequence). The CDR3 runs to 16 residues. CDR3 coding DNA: TGTGCCAGTAGTACTGCTCTAGCGGGGCTGACAATTGAGCAGTTCTTC. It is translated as CASSTALAGLTIEQFF.

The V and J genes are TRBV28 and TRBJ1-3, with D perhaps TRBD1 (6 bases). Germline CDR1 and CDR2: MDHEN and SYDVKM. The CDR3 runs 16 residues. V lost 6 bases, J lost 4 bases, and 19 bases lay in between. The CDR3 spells CASSSGTINSGNTIYF. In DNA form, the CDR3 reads TGTGCCAGCAGCTCCGGGACAATAAATTCAGGAAACACCATATATTTT.

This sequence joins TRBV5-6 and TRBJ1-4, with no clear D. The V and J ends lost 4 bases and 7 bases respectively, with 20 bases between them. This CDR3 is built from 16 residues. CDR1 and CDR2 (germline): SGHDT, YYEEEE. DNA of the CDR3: TGTGCCAGCAGCGCGCTCCCAGGCGGGCTGGGTGAAAAACTGTTTTTT. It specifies CASSALPGGLGEKLFF.

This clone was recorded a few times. The chain's CDR3 is CASSGTGSYNEQFF. Written as DNA, the CDR3 is TGTGCCAGCAGCGGGACAGGGTCATACAATGAGCAGTTCTTC. The chain combines TRBV5-6 with TRBJ2-1; TRBD1 aligns across 9 bases. Germline loops: CDR1 SGHDT, CDR2 YYEEEE. CDR3 size: 14 residues. V was pared by 4 bases and J by 4 bases, with 3 bases of the junction left unmatched.

CDR3 coding DNA: TGTGCCAGCAGCTTAGGCGGACAGAACACTGAAGCTTTCTTT. Translation gives CASSLGGQNTEAFF. The V and J genes are TRBV7-9 and TRBJ1-1; D possibly corresponds to TRBD1 (5 bases). The CDR3 is 14 amino acids. Trimming shortened V by 1 base and J by 1 base, and 7 bases separated the two germline ends. Germline CDR1 is SEHNR and CDR2 is FQNEAQ (reference sequence).

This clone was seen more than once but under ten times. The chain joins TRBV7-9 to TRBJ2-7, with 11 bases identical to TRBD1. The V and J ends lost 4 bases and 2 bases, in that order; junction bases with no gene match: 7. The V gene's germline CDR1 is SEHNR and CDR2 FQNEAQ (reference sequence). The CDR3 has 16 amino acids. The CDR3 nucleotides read TGTGCCAGCAGCTATGTACCGGGACAGGGGGCCTACGAGCAGTACTTC. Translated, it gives CASSYVPGQGAYEQYF.

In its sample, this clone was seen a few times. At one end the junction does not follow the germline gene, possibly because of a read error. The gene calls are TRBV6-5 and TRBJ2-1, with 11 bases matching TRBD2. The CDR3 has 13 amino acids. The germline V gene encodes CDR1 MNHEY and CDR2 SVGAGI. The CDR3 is CASSWTSGSEEFF. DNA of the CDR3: TGTGCCAGCAGTTGGACTAGCGGGTCTGAGGAGTTCTTC.

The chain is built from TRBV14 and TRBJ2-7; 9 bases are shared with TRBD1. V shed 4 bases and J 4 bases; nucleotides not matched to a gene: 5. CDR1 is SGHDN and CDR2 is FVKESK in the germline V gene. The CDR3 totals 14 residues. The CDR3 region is CASSRTGGAYEQYF. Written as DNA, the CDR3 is TGTGCCAGCAGCCGCACAGGGGGCGCTTACGAGCAGTACTTC. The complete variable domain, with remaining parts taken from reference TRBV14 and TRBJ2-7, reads EAGVTQFPSHSVIEKGQTVTLRCDPISGHDNLYWYRRVMGKEIKFLLHFVKESKQDESGMPNNRFLAERTGGTYSTLKVQPAELEDSGVYFCASSRTGGAYEQYFGPGTRLTVT.

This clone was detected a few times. CDR3 in amino acids: CASSLGDRPGYTF. CDR3 sequence (DNA): TGCGCCAGCAGCTTGGGTGACAGGCCTGGCTACACCTTC. The gene calls are TRBV5-1 and TRBJ1-2; tentatively, D is TRBD1 (6 bases). The CDR3 loop spans 13 amino acids. The germline V gene encodes CDR1 SGHRS and CDR2 YFSETQ. V gave up 0 bases and J gave up 7 bases, with 10 bases separating them. Looking up the rest from reference TRBV5-1 and TRBJ1-2 gives the full variable domain: KAGVTQTPRYLIKTRGQQVTLSCSPISGHRSVSWYQQTPGQGLQFLFEYFSETQRNKGNFPGRFSGRQFSNSRSEMNVSTLELGDSALYLCASSLGDRPGYTFGSGTRLTVV.

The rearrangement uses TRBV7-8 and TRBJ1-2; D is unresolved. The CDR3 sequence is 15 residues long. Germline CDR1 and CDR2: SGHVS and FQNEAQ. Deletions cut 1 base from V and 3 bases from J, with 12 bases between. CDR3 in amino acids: CASSLVYTDDYGYTF. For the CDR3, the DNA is TGTGCCAGCAGCTTAGTCTACACAGATGACTATGGCTACACCTTC.

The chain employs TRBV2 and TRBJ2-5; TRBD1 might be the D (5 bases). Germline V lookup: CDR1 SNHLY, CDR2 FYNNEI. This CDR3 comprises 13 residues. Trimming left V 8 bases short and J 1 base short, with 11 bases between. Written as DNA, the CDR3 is TGTGCCAGCCCAGGGAACCTCCAAGAGACCCAGTACTTC. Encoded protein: CASPGNLQETQYF.

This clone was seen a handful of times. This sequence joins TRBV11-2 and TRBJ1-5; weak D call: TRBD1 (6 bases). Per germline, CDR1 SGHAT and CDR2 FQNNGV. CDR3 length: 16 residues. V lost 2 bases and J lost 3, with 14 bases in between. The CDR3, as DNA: TGTGCCAGCAGCTTATATCAGGGGTCCAACAATCAGCCCCAGCATTTT. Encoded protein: CASSLYQGSNNQPQHF.

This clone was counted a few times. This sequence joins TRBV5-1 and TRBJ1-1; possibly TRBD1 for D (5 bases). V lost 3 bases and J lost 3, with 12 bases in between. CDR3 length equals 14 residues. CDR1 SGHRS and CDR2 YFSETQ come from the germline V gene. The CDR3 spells CASSSQGGDTEAFF. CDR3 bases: TGCGCCAGCAGCTCTCAGGGTGGGGACACTGAAGCTTTCTTT.

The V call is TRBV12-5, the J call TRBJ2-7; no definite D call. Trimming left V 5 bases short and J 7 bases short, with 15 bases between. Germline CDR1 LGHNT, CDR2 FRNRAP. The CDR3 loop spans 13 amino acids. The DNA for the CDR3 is TGTGCTAGTGGTCCTGCCCACCCTGCGGAGCAGTACTTC. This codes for CASGPAHPAEQYF.